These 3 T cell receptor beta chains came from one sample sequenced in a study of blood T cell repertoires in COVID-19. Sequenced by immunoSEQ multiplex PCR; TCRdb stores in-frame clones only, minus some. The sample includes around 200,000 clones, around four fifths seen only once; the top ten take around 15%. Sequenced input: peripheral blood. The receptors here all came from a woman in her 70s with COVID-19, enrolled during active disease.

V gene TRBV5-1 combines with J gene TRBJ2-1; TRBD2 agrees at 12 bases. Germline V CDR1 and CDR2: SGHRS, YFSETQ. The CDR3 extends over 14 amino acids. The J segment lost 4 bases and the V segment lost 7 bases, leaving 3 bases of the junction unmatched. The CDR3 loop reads CASSGTSGYNEQFF. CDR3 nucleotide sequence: TGCGCCAGCTCCGGGACTAGCGGGTACAATGAGCAGTTCTTC.

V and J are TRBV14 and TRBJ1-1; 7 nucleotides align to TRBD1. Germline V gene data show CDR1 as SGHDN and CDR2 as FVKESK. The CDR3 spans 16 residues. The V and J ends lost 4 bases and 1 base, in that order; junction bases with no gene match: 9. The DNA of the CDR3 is TGTGCCAGCAGCCGGGAGGCAGGGGGTTCGAACACTGAAGCTTTCTTT. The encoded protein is CASSREAGGSNTEAFF.

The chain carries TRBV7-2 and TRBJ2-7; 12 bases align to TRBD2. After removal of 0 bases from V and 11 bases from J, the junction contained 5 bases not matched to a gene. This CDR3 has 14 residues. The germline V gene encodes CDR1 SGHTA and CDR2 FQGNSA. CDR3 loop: CASSLAASGRAEYF. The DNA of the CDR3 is TGTGCCAGCAGCTTAGCCGCTAGCGGGAGGGCCGAGTACTTC.